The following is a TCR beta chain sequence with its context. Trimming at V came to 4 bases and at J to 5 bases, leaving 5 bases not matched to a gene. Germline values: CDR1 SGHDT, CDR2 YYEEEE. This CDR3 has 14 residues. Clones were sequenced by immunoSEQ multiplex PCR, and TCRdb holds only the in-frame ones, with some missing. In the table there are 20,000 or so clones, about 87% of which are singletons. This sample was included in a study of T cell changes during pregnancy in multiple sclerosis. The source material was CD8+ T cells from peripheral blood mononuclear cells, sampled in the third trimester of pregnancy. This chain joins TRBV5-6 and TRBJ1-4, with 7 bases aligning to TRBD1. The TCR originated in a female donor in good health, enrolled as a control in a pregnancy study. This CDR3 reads CASSPGQHNEKLFF. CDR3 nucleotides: TGTGCCAGCAGCCCGGGACAGCACAATGAAAAACTGTTTTTT.